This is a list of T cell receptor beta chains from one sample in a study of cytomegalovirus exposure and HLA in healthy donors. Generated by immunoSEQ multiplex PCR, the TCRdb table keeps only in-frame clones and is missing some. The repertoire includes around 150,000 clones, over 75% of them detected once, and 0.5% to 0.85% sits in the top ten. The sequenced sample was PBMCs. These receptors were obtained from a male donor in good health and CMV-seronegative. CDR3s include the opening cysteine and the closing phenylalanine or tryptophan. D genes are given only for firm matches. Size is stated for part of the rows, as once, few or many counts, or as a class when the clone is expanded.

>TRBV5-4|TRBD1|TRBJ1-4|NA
CASSSDSGGRGRRGEKLFF
TGTGCCAGCAGCTCCGACTCCGGGGGCAGGGGGCGCCGGGGTGAAAAACTGTTTTTT
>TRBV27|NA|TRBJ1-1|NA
CASSLYTGLDAEAFF
TGTGCCAGCAGTTTATACACAGGGCTCGACGCTGAAGCTTTCTTT
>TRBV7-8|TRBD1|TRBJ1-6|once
CASSSTGGGYNSPLHF
TGTGCCAGCAGCTCGACAGGGGGCGGGTATAATTCACCCCTCCACTTT
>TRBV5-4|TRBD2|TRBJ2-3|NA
CASTSGGAKPDTQYF
TGTGCCAGCACCAGCGGGGGAGCGAAGCCAGATACGCAGTATTTT
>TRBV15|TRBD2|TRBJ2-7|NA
CATSRKLAREQYF
TGTGCCACCAGCAGGAAACTAGCGAGGGAGCAGTACTTC
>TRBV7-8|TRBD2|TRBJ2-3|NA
CASSWGLAGGLTDTQYF
TGTGCCAGCAGCTGGGGACTAGCGGGGGGGCTTACAGATACGCAGTATTTT
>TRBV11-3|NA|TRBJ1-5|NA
CASSLQGGPQHF
TGTGCCAGCAGCTTACAGGGAGGCCCCCAGCATTTT
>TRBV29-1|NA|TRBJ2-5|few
CSVEDSGGLTLGTQYF
TGCAGCGTTGAAGATTCAGGAGGTTTAACATTAGGGACCCAGTACTTC
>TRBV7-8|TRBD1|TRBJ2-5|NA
CASSRRGQETQYF
TGTGCCAGCAGCCGCAGGGGGCAAGAGACCCAGTACTTC
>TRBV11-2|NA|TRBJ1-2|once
CASSFQAGMGYTF
TGTGCCAGCAGCTTTCAGGCGGGGATGGGCTACACCTTC
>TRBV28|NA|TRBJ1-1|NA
CASMEGVGTEAFF
TGTGCCAGCATGGAGGGCGTCGGCACTGAAGCTTTCTTT
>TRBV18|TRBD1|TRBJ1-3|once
CASSPLQGTNRNTIYF
TGTGCCAGCTCACCGCTACAGGGGACGAATCGAAACACCATATATTTT
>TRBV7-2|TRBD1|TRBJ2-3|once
CASSLRGQGIGGSTDTQYF
TGTGCCAGCAGCTTAAGAGGACAGGGGATAGGCGGGAGCACAGATACGCAGTATTTT
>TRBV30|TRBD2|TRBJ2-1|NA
CAWSVRLAGEQFF
TGTGCCTGGAGTGTACGACTAGCAGGCGAGCAGTTCTTC
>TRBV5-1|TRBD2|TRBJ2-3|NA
CASSKGLAGNTDTQYF
TGCGCCAGCAGCAAAGGACTAGCGGGGAACACAGATACGCAGTATTTT
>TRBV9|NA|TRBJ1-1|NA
CASSVEVRSIAFF
TGTGCCAGCAGCGTAGAGGTCAGGTCCATAGCTTTCTTT
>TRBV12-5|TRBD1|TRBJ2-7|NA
CASGQGQFFYEQYF
TGTGCTAGTGGCCAGGGACAGTTCTTCTACGAGCAGTACTTC
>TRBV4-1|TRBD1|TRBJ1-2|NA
CASSPQGADGYTF
TGCGCCAGCAGCCCCCAGGGGGCGGATGGCTACACCTTC
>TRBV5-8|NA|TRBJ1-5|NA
CASSLYRNSNQPQHF
TGTGCCAGCAGCTTGTATAGAAATAGCAATCAGCCCCAGCATTTT
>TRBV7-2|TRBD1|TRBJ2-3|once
CASSPGTGGTYTQYF
TGTGCCAGCAGCCCGGGGACAGGGGGCACTTATACGCAGTATTTT
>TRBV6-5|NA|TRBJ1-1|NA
CATNRVPGTEAFF
TGTGCCACCAACAGGGTCCCCGGCACTGAAGCTTTCTTT
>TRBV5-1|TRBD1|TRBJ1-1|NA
CASSLAAGQGSEAFF
TGCGCCAGCAGCTTGGCCGCAGGACAGGGGTCTGAAGCTTTCTTT
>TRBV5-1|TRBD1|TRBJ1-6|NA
CASSLYGQASNSPLHF
TGCGCCAGCAGCTTGTATGGACAGGCTTCCAATTCACCCCTCCACTTT
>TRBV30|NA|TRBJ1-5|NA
CAWSVPGRGAQPQHF
TGTGCCTGGAGTGTACCCGGTCGGGGGGCTCAGCCCCAGCATTTT
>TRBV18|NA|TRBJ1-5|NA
CASSPAGNQPQHF
TGTGCCAGCTCACCAGCAGGGAATCAGCCCCAGCATTTT
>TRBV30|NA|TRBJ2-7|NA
CAWPEPLREGTYEQYF
TGTGCCTGGCCTGAACCCCTCCGAGAGGGGACTTACGAGCAGTACTTC
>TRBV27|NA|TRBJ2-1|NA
CASSLKLITYNEQFF
TGTGCCAGCAGTTTAAAGCTGATTACTTACAATGAGCAGTTCTTC
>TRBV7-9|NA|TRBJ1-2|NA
CASSLLEYNYGYTF
TGTGCCAGCAGCTTACTAGAATACAACTATGGCTACACCTTC
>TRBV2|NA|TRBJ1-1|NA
CASAETALKRIEAFF
TGTGCCAGTGCTGAGACAGCGCTTAAAAGAATTGAAGCTTTCTTT
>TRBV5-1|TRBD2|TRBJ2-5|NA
CASSPRTSGSEETQYF
TGCGCCAGCAGCCCACGGACTAGCGGGAGTGAGGAGACCCAGTACTTC
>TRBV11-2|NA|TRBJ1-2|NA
CASSLAGEGLRIYGYTF
TGTGCCAGCAGCTTAGCCGGGGAGGGACTGCGGATTTATGGCTACACCTTC
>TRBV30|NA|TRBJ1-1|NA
CAWSSTGQAFF
TGTGCCTGGAGCTCCACAGGGCAAGCTTTCTTT
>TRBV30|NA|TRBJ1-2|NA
CAWSVLGLSYGYTF
TGTGCCTGGAGTGTACTAGGGCTCAGCTATGGCTACACCTTC
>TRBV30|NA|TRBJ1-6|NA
CAWSVEVAPLHF
TGTGCCTGGAGTGTAGAGGTGGCACCCCTCCACTTT
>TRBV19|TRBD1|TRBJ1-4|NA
CASNRQGNSEKLFF
TGTGCCAGTAATCGACAGGGGAATAGTGAAAAACTGTTTTTT
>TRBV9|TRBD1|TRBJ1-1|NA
CASSVDRGGTEAFF
TGTGCCAGCAGCGTAGACAGGGGCGGAACTGAAGCTTTCTTT
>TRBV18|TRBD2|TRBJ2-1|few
CASSPEEGLAGAEQFF
TGTGCCAGCTCACCAGAAGAGGGACTAGCGGGGGCCGAGCAGTTCTTC
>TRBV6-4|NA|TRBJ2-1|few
CASSAPPLLYNEQFF
TGTGCCAGCAGTGCCCCCCCCCTCCTCTACAATGAGCAGTTCTTC
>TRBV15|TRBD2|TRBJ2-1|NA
CATSSGVAGVLEQFF
TGTGCCACCAGCTCTGGGGTAGCGGGAGTTTTAGAGCAGTTCTTC
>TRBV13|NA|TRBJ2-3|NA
CASSSLQGARAQYF
TGTGCCAGCAGCTCGCTACAAGGGGCTAGGGCGCAGTATTTT
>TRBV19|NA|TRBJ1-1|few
CASSVPGGARTEAFF
TGTGCCAGTAGTGTTCCCGGGGGGGCGCGAACTGAAGCTTTCTTT
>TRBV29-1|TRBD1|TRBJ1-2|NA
CSVASEGAKYGYTF
TGCAGCGTTGCTTCGGAGGGGGCTAAATATGGCTACACCTTC
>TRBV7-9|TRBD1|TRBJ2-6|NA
CSSSLGTGSSGANVLTF
TGTTCCAGCAGCTTAGGGACAGGGTCCTCTGGGGCCAACGTCCTGACTTTC
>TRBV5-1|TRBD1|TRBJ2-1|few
CASRATGTGLNEQFF
TGCGCCAGCAGGGCAACCGGGACAGGGCTCAATGAGCAGTTCTTC
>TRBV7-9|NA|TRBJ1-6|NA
CASSLVQAPSYNSPLHF
TGTGCCAGCAGCTTAGTCCAGGCCCCGTCCTATAATTCACCCCTCCACTTT